This T cell receptor (beta chain) was sequenced during a study of blood T cells in healthy people across ages (dated by TCRdb to the mid-2010s). For the wider study: In model experiments, template switching captured about one uniquely barcoded TCR beta cDNA molecule for every two T cells. Using the same blood draw, the study looked at two additional independent replicas of 1 million unique cDNA reads for two donors, one aged 18 to 30 and the other aged 80 or older. To track age-related changes in TCR beta repertoire diversity, the study relied on deep sequencing normalized with unique cDNA molecular identifiers. The donors were divided into four age groups: young (average around 16 years), middle-aged (about 39), aged (roughly 60) and long-lived (around 80).

The donors were roughly 39 Caucasian individuals from Russia, aged 6 to 90 years, who were systemically healthy. About 10 milliliters of peripheral blood were collected from each donor into EDTA-treated Vacutainer tubes. Ficoll-Paque density-gradient centrifugation was used to isolate PBMCs, with at least 6 million per sample. Trizol reagent was used to extract total RNA from PBMCs, with at least 6 micrograms per sample. Naive CD45RAhigh/CD27high T cell percentages were measured by flow cytometry on a PBMC aliquot from every donor. Preparation of the library involved 5' RACE. The instrument given in TCRdb is Illumina HiSeq 2500. A second PCR of about 6 to 11 cycles was run with a J-beta primer mix and a sample-barcoded 5' primer. Each TCR beta cDNA molecule received a unique molecular identifier from a template-switch 5' adaptor carrying 12 random nucleotides. At least 2.5 million CDR3-containing paired-end reads were obtained from each sample. All of the RNA was converted into first-strand cDNA using the Mint cDNA synthesis kit, with a TRBC-specific oligonucleotide serving as the primer. After uracil-DNA glycosylase treatment, a first 18-cycle PCR used universal primers M1SS and BC2_uni_R on all cDNA. Concerning the study's data processing: For normalization, 1 million high-quality reads were randomly selected from each sample, with every read carrying a distinct molecular identifier. Reads sharing molecular identifiers were discarded rather than binned into consensus sequences. MiTCR, set to a Q25 quality threshold and the strictest error-elimination algorithm, was used for CDR3 identification, clonotype clustering and error correction. Lower-bound total TCR beta diversity was estimated with a nonparametric unseen species model using Euler transformation. TCRdb took the public reads, trimmed them with fastp at Q25, ran MiXCR for clone calling and kept in-frame beta chains. CDR3 protein sequences are deduplicated, and each keeps its most common genes and DNA. TCRdb's processing, not the authors' own work, is the source of the V and J calls. The sample has some 560,000 distinct CDR3 sequences on record, about 27% of them singletons. 3.6% of the sample comes from the top ten.

The CDR3 measures 15 amino acids from cysteine to phenylalanine. Just the 45-base CDR3 DNA is kept, in frame starting at base 1. V lost 4 bases and J lost 7 bases, and the count of bases not matched to a germline gene is 9. In the germline V gene, CDR1 corresponds to KGHDR and CDR2 to SFDVKD. Study-level results and caveats: Observed TCR beta diversity correlated strongly with the percentage of naive T cells measured by flow cytometry. Observed TCR beta diversity per million T cells fell roughly linearly with age, and a significant reduction was already apparent by age around 40. Conclusive comparison of naive and antigen-experienced compartments was prevented by the profiling of bulk unsorted PBMCs. Compared with the aged group, more naive CD4+ T cells, fewer expanded clones and increased TCR diversity were shown by the long-lived group, suggesting age selection. Donor CMV infection status was unknown, potentially confounding age-related changes in expanded clonotypes. Estimates of total diversity from one million sequenced T cells were regarded as lower bounds and underestimates.

Regarding this clonotype: What antigen it recognizes has not been identified. Qualities for individual bases were not recorded, and no much larger clone is one base off.

These data also formed part of another study, on T cells of mothers and their children. From that second study: The donors were nine systemically healthy Caucasian individuals, made up of three mothers and their six children. cDNA synthesis used all of the extracted RNA, with 1.5 ug of RNA in each 15 ul reaction. In the second PCR, the M1S primer added sample barcodes and 2-4 random nucleotides. More than 9 million TCR beta CDR3 reads were obtained from each mother, and 2.5 million to 3 million reads were obtained from each child. In both related and unrelated pairs, thymic selection shapes the output of TCR recombination in a similar way, with inherited differences having only a minor effect. Normalized repertoire overlap was always slightly but never significantly higher in related than unrelated mother-child pairs. Persistent microchimeric T cell clones were not detected, at a sensitivity of about 99 clones per million clonotypes. Deep NGS was used in the study to compare the TCR beta repertoires of mothers and children and to look for features that separate related mother-child pairs from unrelated individuals. On average, the children were roughly 11 +/- 4 years old, while the mothers were approximately 41 +/- 4 years old. Libraries were sequenced on Illumina HiSeq 2000 with 100+100 nt paired-end reads after adapter ligation with NEBNext reagents. To avoid cross-contamination, the mother libraries and the child libraries were prepared a month apart and sequenced in separate runs. Between about 500,000 and 2,100,000 distinct TCR beta clonotypes were identified per donor. Naive TCR beta clonotypes were estimated from low-frequency clonotypes matched to each donor's FACS-determined naive share, without sorting.

Material: blood. The receptor was derived from a boy aged 2-9 years in good health. The chain joins TRBV24-1 to TRBJ2-1, with 7 junctional bases fitting TRBD2. The DNA sequence is as follows: TGTGCCACCAGTGACTCCGGGACTACCTTGAATGAGCAGTTCTTC. Its amino acids are CATSDSGTTLNEQFF.